This is a list of T cell receptor beta chains from one sample in a study of cytomegalovirus exposure and HLA in healthy donors. Sequencing was performed with immunoSEQ multiplex PCR; in TCRdb, only in-frame clones are kept and a portion is missing. The table includes some 110,000 clones, under 90% detected once. The sequencing sample was made of PBMCs. The receptors were gathered from a woman under 40 in good health and CMV-seronegative. CDR3s include the opening cysteine and the closing phenylalanine or tryptophan. A D gene is named only where the DNA matches it firmly. Clone sizes are given selectively: once, few, many, or a class where the clone is expanded.

j_gene	abundance	d_gene	len	v_gene	CDR3aa	CDR3nt
TRBJ2-7	.	TRBD2	15	TRBV6-5	CASSLIAGGVYEQYF	TGTGCCAGCAGTTTAATAGCGGGAGGGGTGTACGAGCAGTACTTC
TRBJ2-7	.	.	13	TRBV5-1	CASSHGGYGEQYF	TGCGCCAGCAGCCACGGGGGATACGGGGAGCAGTACTTC
TRBJ2-7	.	TRBD2	14	TRBV7-2	CASSLTAGVHEQYF	TGTGCCAGCAGCTTAACAGCGGGAGTTCACGAGCAGTACTTC
TRBJ2-1	.	.	11	TRBV11-2	CASSPRNEQFF	TGTGCCAGCTCCCCTCGGAATGAGCAGTTCTTC
TRBJ2-6	once	.	16	TRBV18	CASSPLQSSGANVLTF	TGTGCCAGCTCACCCCTACAGAGCTCTGGGGCCAACGTCCTGACTTTC
TRBJ1-1	.	TRBD1	16	TRBV2	CASSHTRTGRWTEAFF	TGTGCCAGCAGTCATACACGGACAGGGCGGTGGACTGAAGCTTTCTTT
TRBJ2-5	.	TRBD1	15	TRBV27	CASSSWPGQGPTQYF	TGTGCCAGCAGTTCGTGGCCGGGACAGGGGCCGACCCAGTACTTC
TRBJ1-2	.	.	16	TRBV11-2	CASSLVGGASNYGYTF	TGTGCCAGCAGCTTAGTGGGGGGGGCCTCTAACTATGGCTACACCTTC
TRBJ1-1	few	.	13	TRBV15	CATSSTYLGGAFF	TGTGCCACCAGCAGCACCTATTTAGGAGGAGCTTTCTTT
TRBJ2-5	once	.	15	TRBV6-5	CASSSTEGPQETQYF	TGTGCCAGCAGTTCCACGGAGGGCCCCCAAGAGACCCAGTACTTC
TRBJ1-4	.	TRBD1	15	TRBV6-5	CASSYSARGVAKLFF	TGTGCCAGCAGTTACTCCGCCAGGGGGGTAGCAAAACTGTTTTTT
TRBJ2-2	.	TRBD2	18	TRBV10-3	CAIRPGLAGSSNTGELFF	TGTGCCATCAGACCGGGACTAGCGGGGTCTTCGAACACCGGGGAGCTGTTTTTT
TRBJ2-7	.	TRBD1	14	TRBV12-5	CASEPGDRVHEQYF	TGTGCTAGTGAACCTGGTGACAGGGTCCACGAGCAGTACTTC
TRBJ1-2	.	TRBD1	16	TRBV9	CASSPVPGGPNYGYTF	TGTGCCAGCAGCCCAGTCCCAGGGGGTCCTAACTATGGCTACACCTTC
TRBJ1-6	.	.	14	TRBV28	CASSLWAENSPLHF	TGTGCCAGCAGTCTTTGGGCTGAGAATTCACCCCTCCACTTT
TRBJ2-3	.	.	17	TRBV15	CATSRGVTGYSTDTQYF	TGTGCCACCAGCAGGGGCGTTACAGGGTATAGCACAGATACGCAGTATTTT
TRBJ1-5	.	TRBD1	18	TRBV15	CATSNPVTTGGFNQPQHF	TGTGCCACCAGCAATCCCGTCACGACAGGGGGCTTCAATCAGCCCCAGCATTTT
TRBJ1-2	.	.	14	TRBV7-8	CASSLVGVNYGYTF	TGTGCCAGCAGCTTAGTTGGAGTCAACTATGGCTACACCTTC
TRBJ1-5	.	.	13	TRBV7-8	CASSLGVTQPQHF	TGTGCCAGCAGCCTCGGGGTAACTCAGCCCCAGCATTTT
TRBJ2-3	.	TRBD1	14	TRBV30	CAWRKGQSTDTQYF	TGTGCCTGGAGAAAGGGACAGTCCACAGATACGCAGTATTTT
TRBJ2-7	.	.	14	TRBV27	CASSLLSSPYEQYF	TGTGCCAGCAGTTTATTGAGCTCACCCTACGAGCAGTACTTC
TRBJ1-5	.	TRBD1	15	TRBV15	CATSAGQVGNQPQHF	TGTGCCACCAGCGCGGGACAGGTGGGCAATCAGCCCCAGCATTTT
TRBJ2-1	.	.	16	TRBV19	CASSIRSLSSYNEQFF	TGTGCCAGTAGTATCCGAAGCCTGAGCTCCTACAATGAGCAGTTCTTC
TRBJ2-2	once	TRBD1	13	TRBV5-1	CASSPTGAGELFF	TGCGCCAGCAGCCCCACAGGGGCCGGGGAGCTGTTTTTT
TRBJ2-7	few	TRBD2	16	TRBV9	CASSVAALAGGYEQYF	TGTGCCAGCAGCGTAGCTGCTCTAGCGGGAGGGTACGAGCAGTACTTC
TRBJ1-4	.	TRBD1	17	TRBV5-6	CASSLGQGFATNEKLFF	TGTGCCAGCAGCTTGGGACAGGGGTTTGCAACTAATGAAAAACTGTTTTTT
TRBJ2-7	.	.	15	TRBV6-5	CASRPSSGVVPLYIF	TGTGCCAGCCGGCCCTCTTCAGGGGTCGTTCCCTTGTATATCTTC
TRBJ1-5	.	TRBD1	14	TRBV18	CASSDRGSSQPQHF	TGTGCCAGCTCAGACAGGGGTAGCAGCCAGCCCCAGCATTTT
TRBJ1-1	.	TRBD1	17	TRBV7-8	CASSALGTGVMNTEAFF	TGTGCCAGCAGCGCCTTGGGGACAGGGGTAATGAACACTGAAGCTTTCTTT
TRBJ2-5	.	.	13	TRBV19	CASSGMHQETQYF	TGTGCCAGTAGCGGGATGCACCAAGAGACCCAGTACTTC
TRBJ2-4	few	TRBD2	17	TRBV14	CASSPGLAGGPRHIQYF	TGTGCCAGCAGCCCTGGACTAGCGGGAGGGCCGAGGCACATTCAGTACTTC
TRBJ1-2	.	TRBD1	15	TRBV6-1	CASSGVGQGNYGYTF	TGTGCCAGCAGTGGGGTGGGACAGGGTAACTATGGCTACACCTTC
TRBJ1-2	.	TRBD1	13	TRBV5-4	CASSSDRAYGYTF	TGTGCCAGCAGCTCGGACAGGGCCTATGGCTACACCTTC
TRBJ1-2	.	TRBD1	14	TRBV5-1	CASSFSTTGDGYTF	TGCGCCAGCAGCTTCTCAACGACAGGGGATGGCTACACCTTC
TRBJ2-1	.	TRBD2	16	TRBV5-1	CASSPGGLAAYNEQFF	TGCGCCAGCAGCCCGGGGGGACTAGCGGCCTACAATGAGCAGTTCTTC
TRBJ2-3	.	.	14	TRBV28	CASVQGGQADTQYF	TGTGCCAGCGTCCAGGGAGGCCAGGCAGATACGCAGTATTTT
TRBJ1-1	.	.	14	TRBV5-1	CASTDGGLNTEAFF	TGCGCCAGCACAGATGGCGGTTTGAACACTGAAGCTTTCTTT
TRBJ1-5	.	.	16	TRBV6-5	CASSSVRGNSNQPQHF	TGTGCCAGCAGTTCTGTCCGGGGGAATAGCAATCAGCCCCAGCATTTT
TRBJ2-7	.	.	17	TRBV7-8	CASSLTEGGVQDYEQYF	TGTGCCAGCAGCTTAACCGAGGGTGGGGTTCAGGACTACGAGCAGTACTTC
TRBJ2-1	.	.	13	TRBV4-2	CASSPGEDNEQFF	TGTGCCAGCAGCCCGGGGGAAGACAATGAGCAGTTCTTC
TRBJ1-1	.	.	11	TRBV5-5	CASSIRYEAFF	TGTGCCAGCAGCATCAGGTATGAAGCTTTCTTT
TRBJ2-2	.	TRBD1	15	TRBV7-2	CASSSRQGATGELFF	TGTGCCAGCAGCTCGAGACAGGGGGCCACCGGGGAGCTGTTTTTT
TRBJ2-3	.	TRBD2	16	TRBV18	CASSPLAGGSTDTQYF	TGTGCCAGCTCACCACTAGCGGGAGGTAGCACAGATACGCAGTATTTT
TRBJ2-6	.	.	15	TRBV10-1	CASSESGAGANVLTF	TGCGCCAGCAGTGAATCCGGGGCTGGGGCCAACGTCCTGACTTTC
TRBJ2-3	.	TRBD1	16	TRBV4-3	CASSQDTGTGSDTQYF	TGCGCCAGCAGCCAAGATACCGGGACAGGGTCAGATACGCAGTATTTT
TRBJ2-1	.	TRBD1	16	TRBV2	CASRLGTGGSYNEQFF	TGTGCCAGCAGACTTGGGACAGGAGGCTCCTACAATGAGCAGTTCTTC
TRBJ2-5	.	TRBD2	13	TRBV25-1	CASSEGLVGTQYF	TGTGCCAGCAGTGAGGGACTAGTGGGGACCCAGTACTTC
TRBJ2-7	.	TRBD1	16	TRBV5-1	CASSLWTGGSSYEQYF	TGCGCCAGCAGCTTGTGGACAGGGGGGAGCTCCTACGAGCAGTACTTC
TRBJ2-7	.	.	17	TRBV27	CASSTTYGSTGSYEQYF	TGTGCCAGCAGTACTACTTATGGGAGTACCGGCTCCTACGAGCAGTACTTC
TRBJ2-1	once	TRBD2	15	TRBV7-9	CSSSPAGGPGNEQFF	TGTTCCAGCAGCCCAGCGGGAGGGCCAGGAAATGAGCAGTTCTTC